The 11 T cell receptor beta chains below all came from one sample that was sequenced in a study of blood T cell repertoires in COVID-19. Sequencing used immunoSEQ multiplex PCR; TCRdb keeps in-frame clones, though not all of them. The sample includes 250,000 to 350,000 clones, roughly 89% of them seen just once. The specimen sequenced was PBMCs or T cells enriched from blood (not recorded which). The origin of the receptors is a young woman with acute COVID-19.

The rearrangement uses TRBV6-5 and TRBJ2-4; TRBD2 is a possible D gene (5 bases). The CDR3 covers 15 residues. V gave up 7 bases and J gave up 0 bases, with 13 bases separating them. Germline values: CDR1 MNHEY, CDR2 SVGAGI. CDR3 sequence reads: CASTRGSLAKNIQYF. In DNA, the CDR3 is TGTGCCAGCACCCGAGGGAGTTTAGCCAAAAACATTCAGTACTTC.

V is TRBV14 and J is TRBJ1-1; 10 nucleotides line up with TRBD1. The CDR3 runs 15 residues. V lost 4 bases and J lost 5; bases outside the gene matches: 7. Germline loops: CDR1 SGHDN, CDR2 FVKESK. DNA of the CDR3: TGTGCCAGCAGCCGTCCGGACAGGGGGAATACTGAAGCTTTCTTT. This gives the protein CASSRPDRGNTEAFF. The variable domain in full, completed from reference TRBV14 and TRBJ1-1, reads EAGVTQFPSHSVIEKGQTVTLRCDPISGHDNLYWYRRVMGKEIKFLLHFVKESKQDESGMPNNRFLAERTGGTYSTLKVQPAELEDSGVYFCASSRPDRGNTEAFFGQGTRLTVV.

This rearrangement joins TRBV27 to TRBJ1-1, with D perhaps TRBD1 (5 bases). Germline CDR1 is MNHEY and CDR2 is SMNVEV (reference sequence). V was pared by 2 bases and J by 1 base, with 14 bases between. This CDR3 region has 16 residues. The CDR3 coding sequence is TGTGCCAGCAGTTTACCCTCCCAGACAGCGAACACTGAAGCTTTCTTT. This gives the protein CASSLPSQTANTEAFF.

The gene calls are TRBV2 and TRBJ2-2, with D possibly being TRBD2 (6 bases). This CDR3 has 16 residues. Germline values: CDR1 SNHLY, CDR2 FYNNEI. V lost 5 bases and J 4 bases, leaving 17 bases between the germline ends. This CDR3 reads CASSLRDSRGTGELFF. In DNA form, the CDR3 reads TGTGCCAGCAGTCTACGGGACTCCAGAGGCACCGGGGAGCTGTTTTTT.

The V call is TRBV14, the J call TRBJ2-1; D is perhaps TRBD1 (6 bases). The germline V gene encodes CDR1 SGHDN and CDR2 FVKESK. The V and J ends lost 0 bases and 7 bases respectively, with 13 bases between them. The CDR3 has 15 amino acids. Here the CDR3 DNA reads TGTGCCAGCAGCCAAGATTTACAGGGAATGAATGAGCAGTTCTTC. It codes for CASSQDLQGMNEQFF.

V is TRBV6-5 and J is TRBJ2-1, with TRBD2 matching over 9 bases. V lost 8 bases, J lost 9 bases, and 2 bases stayed unmatched. The CDR3 extends over 11 amino acids. Germline V gene lookup returns CDR1 MNHEY and CDR2 SVGAGI. This CDR3 is CASLAGREQFF. The DNA of the CDR3 is TGTGCCAGCCTAGCGGGACGTGAGCAGTTCTTC.

The V gene is TRBV20-1, the J gene TRBJ1-2, with 7 bases identical to TRBD1. CDR1 is DFQATT and CDR2 is SNEGSKA in the germline V gene (reference sequence). The CDR3 contains 11 residues. V was clipped by 6 bases and J by 6 bases; unmatched bases: 4. The CDR3 nucleotides read TGCAGTGCCGCGACAGGGAATGGCTACACCTTC. As protein: CSAATGNGYTF.

The table lists this clone with a few counts. The chain employs TRBV5-6 and TRBJ1-6; 9 bases agree with TRBD1. V lost 4 bases and J lost 10; bases outside the gene matches: 3. This CDR3 region has 13 residues. Germline-derived CDR1 and CDR2 are SGHDT and YYEEEE. The CDR3 spells CASSAGQGSPLHF. CDR3 DNA: TGTGCCAGCAGCGCGGGACAGGGATCACCCCTCCACTTT.

The chain links TRBV5-4 to TRBJ2-7, with TRBD2 matching over 8 bases. Germline CDR1 is SGHNT and CDR2 is YYREEE (reference sequence). CDR3 length equals 16 residues. V gave up 2 bases and J gave up 4 bases; unmatched junction bases: 11. In DNA, the CDR3 is TGTGCCAGCAGCTTAGAGTTCGGGACTAGAAATTACGAGCAGTACTTC. This sequence encodes CASSLEFGTRNYEQYF. The variable domain in full, completed from reference TRBV5-4 and TRBJ2-7, reads ETGVTQSPTHLIKTRGQQVTLRCSSQSGHNTVSWYQQALGQGPQFIFQYYREEENGRGNFPPRFSGLQFPNYSSELNVNALELDDSALYLCASSLEFGTRNYEQYFGPGTRLTVT.

The V gene is TRBV28, the J gene TRBJ2-7; 16 positions agree with TRBD2. V gave up 4 bases and J gave up 3 bases; unmatched junction bases: 3. This CDR3 contains 16 residues. CDR1 and CDR2 (germline): MDHEN, SYDVKM. The CDR3 protein is CASSWGTSGRVYEQYF. The CDR3 DNA follows: TGTGCCAGCAGTTGGGGGACTAGCGGGAGGGTCTACGAGCAGTACTTC.

This clone has only one observation. This sequence joins TRBV5-4 and TRBJ2-3; TRBD1 matches at 7 bases. The CDR3 covers 14 residues. J was trimmed by 4 bases and V by 6 bases; bases with no gene match: 8. The germline gives CDR1 SGHNT, CDR2 YYREEE (reference sequence). DNA of the CDR3: TGTGCCAGCACTCATGCCCAGGGGGCAGATACGCAGTATTTT. This gives the protein CASTHAQGADTQYF.